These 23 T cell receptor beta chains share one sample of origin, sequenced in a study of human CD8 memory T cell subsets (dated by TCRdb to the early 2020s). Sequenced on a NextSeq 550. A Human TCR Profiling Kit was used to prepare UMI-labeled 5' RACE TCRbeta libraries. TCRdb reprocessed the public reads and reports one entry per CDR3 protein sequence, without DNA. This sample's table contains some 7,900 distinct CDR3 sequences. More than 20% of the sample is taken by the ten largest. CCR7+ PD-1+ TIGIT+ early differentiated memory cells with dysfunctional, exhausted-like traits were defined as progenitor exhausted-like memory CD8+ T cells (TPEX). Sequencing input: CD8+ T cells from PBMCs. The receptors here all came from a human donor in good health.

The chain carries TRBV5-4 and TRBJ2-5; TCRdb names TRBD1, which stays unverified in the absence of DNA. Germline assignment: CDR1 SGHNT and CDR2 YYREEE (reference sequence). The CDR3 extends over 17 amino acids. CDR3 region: CASSPVSRVSILETQYF.

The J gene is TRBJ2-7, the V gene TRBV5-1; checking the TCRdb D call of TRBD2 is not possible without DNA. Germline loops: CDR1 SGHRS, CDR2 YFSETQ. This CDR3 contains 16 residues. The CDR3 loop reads CASSLQGWQGLIEQYF.

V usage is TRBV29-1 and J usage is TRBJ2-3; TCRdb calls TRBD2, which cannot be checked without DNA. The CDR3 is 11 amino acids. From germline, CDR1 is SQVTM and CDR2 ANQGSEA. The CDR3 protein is CSVGTPDTQYF.

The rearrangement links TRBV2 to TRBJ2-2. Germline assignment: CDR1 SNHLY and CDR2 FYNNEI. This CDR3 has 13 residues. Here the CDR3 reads CASISDRTGELFF.

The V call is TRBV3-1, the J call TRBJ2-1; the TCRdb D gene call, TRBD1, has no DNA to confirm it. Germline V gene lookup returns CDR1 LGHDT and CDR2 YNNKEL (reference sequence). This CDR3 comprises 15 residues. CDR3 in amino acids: CASSQVGTVNNEQFF.

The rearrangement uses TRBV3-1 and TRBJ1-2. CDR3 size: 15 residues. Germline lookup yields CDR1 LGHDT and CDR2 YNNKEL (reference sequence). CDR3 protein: CASSPLDGRPYGYTF.

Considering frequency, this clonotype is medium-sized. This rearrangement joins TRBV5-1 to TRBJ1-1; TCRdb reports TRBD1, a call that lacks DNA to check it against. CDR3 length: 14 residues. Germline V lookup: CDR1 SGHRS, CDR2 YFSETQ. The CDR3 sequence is CASSPGQGFTEAFF.

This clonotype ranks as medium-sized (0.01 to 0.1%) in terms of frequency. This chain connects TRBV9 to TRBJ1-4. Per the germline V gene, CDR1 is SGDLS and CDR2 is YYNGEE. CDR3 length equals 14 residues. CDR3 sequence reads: CASSVGQMAEKLFF.

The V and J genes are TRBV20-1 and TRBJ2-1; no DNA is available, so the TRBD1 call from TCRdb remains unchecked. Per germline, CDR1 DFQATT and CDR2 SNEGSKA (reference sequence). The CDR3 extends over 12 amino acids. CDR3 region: CRPDRGYNEQFF.

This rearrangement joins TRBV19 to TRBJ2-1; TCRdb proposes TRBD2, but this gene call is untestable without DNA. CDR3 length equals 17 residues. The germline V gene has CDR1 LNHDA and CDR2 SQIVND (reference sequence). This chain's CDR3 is CASSMGLGLATYNEQFF.

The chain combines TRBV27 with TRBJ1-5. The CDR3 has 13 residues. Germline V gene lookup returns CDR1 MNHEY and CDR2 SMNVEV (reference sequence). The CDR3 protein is CASSSQFNQPQHF.

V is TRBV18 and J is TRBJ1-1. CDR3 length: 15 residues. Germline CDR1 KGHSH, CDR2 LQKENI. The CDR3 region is CASSPDLQTNTEAFF.

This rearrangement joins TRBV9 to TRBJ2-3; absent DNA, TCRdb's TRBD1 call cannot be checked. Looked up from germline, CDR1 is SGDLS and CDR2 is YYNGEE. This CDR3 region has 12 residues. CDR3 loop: CASSRGADTQYF.

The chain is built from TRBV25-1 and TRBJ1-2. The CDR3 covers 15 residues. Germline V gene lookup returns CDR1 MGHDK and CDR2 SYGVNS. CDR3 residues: CASSRGRDTNYGYTF.

The CDR3 here is CASSPSTSQSYRETQYF. The chain combines TRBV10-1 with TRBJ2-5. CDR3 length equals 17 residues. Germline lookup yields CDR1 WNHNN and CDR2 SYGVQD (reference sequence).

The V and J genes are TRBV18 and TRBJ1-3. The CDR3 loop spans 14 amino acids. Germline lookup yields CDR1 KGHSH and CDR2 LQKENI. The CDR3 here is CASSPPGSGNTIYF.

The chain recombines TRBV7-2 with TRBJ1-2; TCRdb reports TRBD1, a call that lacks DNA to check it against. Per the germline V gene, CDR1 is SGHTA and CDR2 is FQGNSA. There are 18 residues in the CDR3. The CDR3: CASSLRPGQGADNYGYTF.

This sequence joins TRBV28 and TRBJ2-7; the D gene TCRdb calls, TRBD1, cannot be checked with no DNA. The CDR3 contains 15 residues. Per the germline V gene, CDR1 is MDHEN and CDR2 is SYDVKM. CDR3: CASSPEDRGRNEQYF.

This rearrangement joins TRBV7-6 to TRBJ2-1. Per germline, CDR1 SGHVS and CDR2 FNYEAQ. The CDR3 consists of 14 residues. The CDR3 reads CASSLGPSYNEQFF.

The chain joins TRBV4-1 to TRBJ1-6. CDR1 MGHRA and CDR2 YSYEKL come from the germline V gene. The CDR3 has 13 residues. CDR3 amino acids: CASSQDWGSPLHF.

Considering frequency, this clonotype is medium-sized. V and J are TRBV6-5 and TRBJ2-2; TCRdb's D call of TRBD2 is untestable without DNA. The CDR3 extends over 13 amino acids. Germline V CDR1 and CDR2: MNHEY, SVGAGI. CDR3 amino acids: CASSYPTGGELFF.

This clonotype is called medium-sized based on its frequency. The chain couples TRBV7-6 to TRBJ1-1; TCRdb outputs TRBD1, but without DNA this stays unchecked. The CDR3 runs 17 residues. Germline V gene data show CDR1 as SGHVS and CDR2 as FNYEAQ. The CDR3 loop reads CASSDLLSLTGNTEAFF.

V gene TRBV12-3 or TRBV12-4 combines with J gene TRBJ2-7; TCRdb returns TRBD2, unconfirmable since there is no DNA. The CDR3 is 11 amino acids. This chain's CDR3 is CASWGGHEQYF.